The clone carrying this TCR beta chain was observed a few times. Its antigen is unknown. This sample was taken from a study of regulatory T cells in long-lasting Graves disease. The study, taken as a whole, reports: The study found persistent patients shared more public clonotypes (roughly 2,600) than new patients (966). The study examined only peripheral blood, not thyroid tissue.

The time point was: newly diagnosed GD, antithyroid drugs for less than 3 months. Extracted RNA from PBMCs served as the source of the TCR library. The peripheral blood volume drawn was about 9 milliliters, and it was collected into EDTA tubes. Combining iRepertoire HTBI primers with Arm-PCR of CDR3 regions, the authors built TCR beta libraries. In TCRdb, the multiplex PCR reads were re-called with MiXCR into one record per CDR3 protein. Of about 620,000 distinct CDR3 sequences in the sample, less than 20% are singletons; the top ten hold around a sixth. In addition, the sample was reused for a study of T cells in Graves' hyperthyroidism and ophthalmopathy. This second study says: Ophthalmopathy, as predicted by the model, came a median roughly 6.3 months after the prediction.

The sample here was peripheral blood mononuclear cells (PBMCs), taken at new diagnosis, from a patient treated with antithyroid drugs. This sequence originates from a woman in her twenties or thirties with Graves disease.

Here the CDR3 reads CSARDFRGGDTIYF. The CDR3 DNA follows: TGCAGTGCTAGAGATTTCAGGGGGGGAGACACCATATATTTT. The rearrangement links TRBV20-1 to TRBJ1-3, with 7 bases lining up with TRBD1. In germline, CDR1 is DFQATT, CDR2 SNEGSKA (reference sequence). The CDR3 totals 14 residues. V trimming: 0 bases; J trimming: 8 bases; junction bases outside the gene matches: 7.